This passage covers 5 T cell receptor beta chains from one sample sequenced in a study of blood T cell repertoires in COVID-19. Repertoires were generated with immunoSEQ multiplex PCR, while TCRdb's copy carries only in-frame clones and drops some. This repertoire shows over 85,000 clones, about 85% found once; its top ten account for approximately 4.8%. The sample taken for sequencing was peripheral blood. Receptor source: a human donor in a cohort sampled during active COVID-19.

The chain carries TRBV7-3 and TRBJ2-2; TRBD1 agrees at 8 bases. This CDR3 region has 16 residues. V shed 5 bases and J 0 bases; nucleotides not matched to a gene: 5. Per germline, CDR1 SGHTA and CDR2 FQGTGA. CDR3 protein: CASSPTGATNTGELFF. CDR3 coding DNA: TGTGCCAGCAGCCCGACAGGGGCAACGAACACCGGGGAGCTGTTTTTT.

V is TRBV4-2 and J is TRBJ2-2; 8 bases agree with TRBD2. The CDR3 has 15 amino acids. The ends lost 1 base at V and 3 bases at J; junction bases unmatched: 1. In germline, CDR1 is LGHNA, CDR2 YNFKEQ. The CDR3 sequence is CASSQGGRYTGELFF. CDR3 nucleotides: TGTGCCAGCAGCCAAGGCGGGAGGTACACCGGGGAGCTGTTTTTT.

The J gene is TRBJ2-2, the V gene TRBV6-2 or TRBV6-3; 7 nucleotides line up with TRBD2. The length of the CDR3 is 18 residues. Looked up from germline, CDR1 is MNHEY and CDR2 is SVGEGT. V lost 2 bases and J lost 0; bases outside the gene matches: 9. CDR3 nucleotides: TGTGCCAGCAGTTACCCGGGGGGTAGGGTAGCGAACACCGGGGAGCTGTTTTTT. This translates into CASSYPGGRVANTGELFF.

CDR3 sequence (DNA): TGTGCCAGCAGAGGAGGGACAGGGATGTATGGCTACACCTTC. Residues: CASRGGTGMYGYTF. The gene calls are TRBV2 and TRBJ1-2; 9 positions match TRBD1. Germline loops: CDR1 SNHLY, CDR2 FYNNEI. The length of the CDR3 is 14 residues. With 6 bases clipped from V and 5 bases from J, the junction kept 7 bases outside the gene matches. Filled out from reference TRBV2 and TRBJ1-2, the complete variable domain reads EPEVTQTPSHQVTQMGQEVILRCVPISNHLYFYWYRQILGQKVEFLVSFYNNEISEKSEIFDDQFSVERPDGSNFTLKIRSTKLEDSAMYFCASRGGTGMYGYTFGSGTRLTVV.

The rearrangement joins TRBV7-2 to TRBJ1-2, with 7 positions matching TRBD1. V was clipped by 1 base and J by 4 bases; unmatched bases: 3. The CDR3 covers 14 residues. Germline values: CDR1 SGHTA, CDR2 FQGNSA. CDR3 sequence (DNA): TGTGCCAGCAGCTTAGAGACAGGGACCTATGGCTACACCTTC. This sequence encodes CASSLETGTYGYTF. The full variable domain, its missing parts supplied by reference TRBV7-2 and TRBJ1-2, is GAGVSQSPSNKVTEKGKDVELRCDPISGHTALYWYRQSLGQGLEFLIYFQGNSAPDKSGLPSDRFSAERTGGSVSTLTIQRTQQEDSAVYLCASSLETGTYGYTFGSGTRLTVV.